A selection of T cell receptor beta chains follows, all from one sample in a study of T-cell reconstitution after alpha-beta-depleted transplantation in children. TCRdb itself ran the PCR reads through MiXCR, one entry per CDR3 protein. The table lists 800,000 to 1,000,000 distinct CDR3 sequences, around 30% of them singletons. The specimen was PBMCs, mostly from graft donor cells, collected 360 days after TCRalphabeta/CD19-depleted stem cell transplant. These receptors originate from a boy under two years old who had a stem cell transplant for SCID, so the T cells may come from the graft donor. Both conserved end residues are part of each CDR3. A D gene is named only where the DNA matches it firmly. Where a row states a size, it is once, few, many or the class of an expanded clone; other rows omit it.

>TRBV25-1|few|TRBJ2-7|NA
CASSHSLYEQYF
TGTGCCAGCAGTCACTCTCTATACGAGCAGTACTTC
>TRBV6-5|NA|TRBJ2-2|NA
CASSYRALNTGELFF
TGTGCCAGCAGTTATCGGGCCTTGAACACCGGGGAGCTGTTTTTT
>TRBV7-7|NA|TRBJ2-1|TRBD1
CASSPMTGGKQFF
TGTGCCAGCAGCCCTATGACAGGGGGCAAGCAGTTCTTC
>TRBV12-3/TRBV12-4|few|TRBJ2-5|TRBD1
CASRETGYETQYF
TGTGCCAGCAGGGAGACAGGGTACGAGACCCAGTACTTC
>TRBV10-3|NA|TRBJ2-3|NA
CAITQCTDTQYF
TGTGCCATCACCCAATGCACAGATACGCAGTATTTT
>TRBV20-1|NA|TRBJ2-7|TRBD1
CSAIDSGQGYEQYF
TGCAGTGCTATCGACTCGGGACAGGGCTACGAGCAGTACTTC
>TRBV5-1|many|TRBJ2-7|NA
CASSSAGAYEQYF
TGTGCCAGCAGTTCTGCAGGGGCCTACGAGCAGTACTTC
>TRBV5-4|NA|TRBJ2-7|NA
CASSLDTLSYEQYF
TGTGCCAGCAGCTTGGATACCCTATCCTACGAGCAGTACTTC
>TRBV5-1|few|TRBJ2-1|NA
CASSLEGAPLNEQFF
TGCGCCAGCAGCTTGGAAGGTGCCCCTTTGAATGAGCAGTTCTTC
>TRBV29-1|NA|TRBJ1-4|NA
CSALEEKLFF
TGCAGCGCCTTGGAGGAAAAACTGTTTTTT
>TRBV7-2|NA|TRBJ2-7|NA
CASSLKSGTGYYEQYF
TGTGCCAGCAGCCTGAAATCCGGGACCGGATACTACGAGCAGTACTTC
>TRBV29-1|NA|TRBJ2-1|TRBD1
CSIRRTGGPISSYNEQFF
TGCAGCATCCGCCGGACAGGGGGCCCTATTAGCTCCTACAATGAGCAGTTCTTC
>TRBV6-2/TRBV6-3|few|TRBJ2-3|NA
CASSPLAGKSTDTQYF
TGTGCCAGCAGTCCTCTCGCGGGGAAAAGCACAGATACGCAGTATTTT
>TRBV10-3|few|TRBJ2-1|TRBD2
CAISERGLASRGYNEQFF
TGTGCCATCAGTGAGCGGGGACTAGCATCCCGAGGATACAATGAGCAGTTCTTC
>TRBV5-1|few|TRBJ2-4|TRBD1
CASSVTGKAKNIQYF
TGCGCCAGCAGCGTGACAGGGAAGGCCAAAAACATTCAGTACTTC
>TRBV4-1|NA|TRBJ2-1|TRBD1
CASLRDRGSDGNEQFF
TGCGCCAGCCTCAGGGACAGGGGGAGTGATGGCAATGAGCAGTTCTTC
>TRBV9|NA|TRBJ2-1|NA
CASSVGSQSSYNEQFF
TGTGCCAGCAGCGTAGGTTCCCAGAGCTCCTACAATGAGCAGTTCTTC
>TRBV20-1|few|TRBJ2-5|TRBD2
CSALSSGVYQETQYF
TGCAGTGCTCTTTCCAGCGGGGTGTACCAAGAGACCCAGTACTTC
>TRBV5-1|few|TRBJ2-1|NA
CASSPSHFYNEQFF
TGCGCCAGCAGCCCCAGTCATTTCTACAATGAGCAGTTCTTC
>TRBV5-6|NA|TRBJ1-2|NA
CASSLWRTDPSYGYTF
TGTGCCAGCAGCTTGTGGCGAACGGACCCGTCCTATGGCTACACCTTC
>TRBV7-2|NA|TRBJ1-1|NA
CASSLDGVMNTEAFF
TGTGCCAGCAGCTTAGATGGAGTCATGAACACTGAAGCTTTCTTT
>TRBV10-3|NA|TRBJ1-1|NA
CAISAGALNTEAFF
TGTGCCATCAGTGCCGGCGCCTTGAACACTGAAGCTTTCTTT
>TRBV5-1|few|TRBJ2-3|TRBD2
CASSLPSGDTDTQYF
TGCGCCAGCAGCTTGCCTAGCGGAGACACAGATACGCAGTATTTT
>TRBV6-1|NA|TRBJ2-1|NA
CASKAGQNYNEQFF
TGTGCCAGCAAAGCGGGACAAAACTACAATGAGCAGTTCTTC
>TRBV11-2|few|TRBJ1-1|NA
CASSSYPVHGAFTAEAFF
TGTGCCAGCAGCTCTTACCCGGTTCATGGGGCGTTCACCGCTGAAGCTTTCTTT
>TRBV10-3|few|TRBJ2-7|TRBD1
CAISESYPGQGSSYEQYF
TGTGCCATCAGTGAGTCCTACCCGGGACAGGGGAGCTCCTACGAGCAGTACTTC
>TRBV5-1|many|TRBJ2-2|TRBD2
CASSAGLANTGELFF
TGCGCCAGCAGCGCCGGACTAGCTAACACCGGGGAGCTGTTTTTT
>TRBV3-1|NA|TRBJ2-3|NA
CASSQEVRVTDTQYF
TGTGCCAGCAGCCAAGAGGTCAGGGTCACAGATACGCAGTATTTT
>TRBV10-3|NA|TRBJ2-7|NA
CAISKENTYSYEQYF
TGTGCCATCAGTAAAGAAAACACGTACTCCTACGAGCAGTACTTC
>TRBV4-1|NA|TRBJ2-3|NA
CASSRKDSIPPDTQYF
TGCGCCAGCAGCCGAAAGGACTCAATCCCCCCAGATACGCAGTATTTT
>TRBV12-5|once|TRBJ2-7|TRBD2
CASGFLLLAGTYEQYF
TGTGCTAGTGGTTTTTTACTCCTAGCGGGGACCTACGAGCAGTACTTC
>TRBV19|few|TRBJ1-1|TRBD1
CASRTGQTEAFF
TGTGCCAGTAGGACAGGGCAAACTGAAGCTTTCTTT
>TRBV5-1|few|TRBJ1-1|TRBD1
CASSFVDRVNTEAFF
TGCGCCAGCAGTTTCGTTGACAGGGTGAACACTGAAGCTTTCTTT
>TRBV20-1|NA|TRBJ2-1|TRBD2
CSAYGTNDYNEQFF
TGCAGTGCTTACGGGACTAATGACTACAATGAGCAGTTCTTC
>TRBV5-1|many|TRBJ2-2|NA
CASSLATNTGELFF
TGTGCCAGCAGTTTAGCCACGAACACCGGGGAGCTGTTTTTT
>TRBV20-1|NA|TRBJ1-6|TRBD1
CSARDLRQGTYSPLHF
TGCAGTGCTAGAGATCTTCGACAGGGCACCTATTCACCCCTCCACTTT
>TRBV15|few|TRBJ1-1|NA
CATSFRGTANTEAFF
TGTGCCACCAGCTTCCGTGGGACGGCGAACACTGAAGCTTTCTTT
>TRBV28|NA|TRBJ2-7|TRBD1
CASRDREGEQYF
TGTGCCAGCAGGGACAGGGAAGGTGAGCAGTACTTC
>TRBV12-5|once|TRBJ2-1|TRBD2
CASGSTEGVAGVTYNEQFF
TGTGCTAGTGGTTCCACCGAGGGAGTAGCGGGGGTTACGTACAATGAGCAGTTCTTC
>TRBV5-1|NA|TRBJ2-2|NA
CASSFSSTVYTGELFF
TGCGCCAGCAGCTTTTCGTCGACAGTATACACCGGGGAGCTGTTTTTT
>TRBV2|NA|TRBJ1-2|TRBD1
CASTTGDYGYTF
TGTGCCAGCACGACAGGGGACTATGGCTACACCTTC
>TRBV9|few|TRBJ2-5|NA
CASSDSGVQETQYF
TGTGCCAGCAGTGACTCCGGAGTCCAAGAGACCCAGTACTTC
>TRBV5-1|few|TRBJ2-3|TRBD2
CASSPPLAGNTDTQYF
TGCGCCAGCAGCCCCCCACTAGCGGGGAACACAGATACGCAGTATTTT
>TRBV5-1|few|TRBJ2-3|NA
CASTWDNSGTDTQYF
TGCGCCAGCACTTGGGACAATAGCGGCACAGATACGCAGTATTTT
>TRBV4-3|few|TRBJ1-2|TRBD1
CASSQVRGQGPAGYTF
TGCGCCAGCAGCCAAGTTCGAGGACAGGGTCCGGCTGGCTACACCTTC
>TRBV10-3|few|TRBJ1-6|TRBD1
CAISAGDRGSPLHF
TGTGCCATCAGTGCTGGGGACAGGGGATCACCCCTCCACTTT
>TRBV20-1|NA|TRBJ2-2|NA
CSFEGREPGELFF
TGCAGTTTTGAGGGAAGGGAACCCGGGGAGCTGTTTTTT
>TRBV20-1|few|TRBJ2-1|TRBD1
CSASGDRDYNEQFF
TGCAGTGCTAGTGGGGACAGGGACTACAATGAGCAGTTCTTC
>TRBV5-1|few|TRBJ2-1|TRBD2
CASSALAGGTYNEQFF
TGCGCCAGCAGCGCCTTAGCGGGGGGTACCTACAATGAGCAGTTCTTC
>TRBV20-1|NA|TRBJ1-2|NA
CSAREVPENYGYTF
TGCAGTGCTAGAGAAGTTCCGGAAAACTATGGCTACACCTTC
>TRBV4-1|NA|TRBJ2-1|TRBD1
CASSQEAPGQGIYNEQFF
TGCGCCAGCAGCCAAGAAGCCCCGGGACAGGGGATCTACAATGAGCAGTTCTTC
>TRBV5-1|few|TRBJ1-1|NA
CASSLAKSAEGNTEAFF
TGCGCCAGCAGCTTGGCCAAGTCAGCCGAGGGGAACACTGAAGCTTTCTTT
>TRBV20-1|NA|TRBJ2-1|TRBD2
CSAGPGLARSYEQFF
TGCAGTGCTGGACCGGGACTAGCCAGGAGCTATGAGCAGTTCTTC